The clone carrying this T cell receptor (beta chain) was counted a few times. The data stem from a study of OX40 agonist ivuxolimab in advanced cancers. Study information: Three patients showed partial responses: one hepatocellular carcinoma and two cutaneous melanoma cases.

In germline, CDR1 is LGHNT, CDR2 FRNRAP. V was shortened by 6 bases and J by 0 bases, with 6 bases between the two germline ends. The CDR3 is 13 residues long. Assay: immunoSEQ multiplex PCR; the TCRdb copy retains only in-frame clones and omits some. The sample carries approximately 60,000 clones, roughly four fifths recorded once. The J gene is TRBJ1-3, the V gene TRBV12-5; D gene unclear. This material consisted of CD4+ or CD8+ T cells sorted from blood, taken in a trial of the OX40 agonist ivuxolimab. This receptor was identified in an adult with an advanced solid tumor such as melanoma, head and neck, liver or kidney cancer. In DNA form, the CDR3 reads TGTGCTAGTGGCTCAGACTCTGGAAACACCATATATTTT. Encoded protein: CASGSDSGNTIYF. Full variable domain (remainder filled in from reference TRBV12-5 and TRBJ1-3): DARVTQTPRHKVTEMGQEVTMRCQPILGHNTVFWYRQTMMQGLELLAYFRNRAPLDDSGMPKDRFSAEMPDATLATLKIQPSEPRDSAVYFCASGSDSGNTIYFGEGSWLTVV.